The following is a T cell receptor (beta chain) sequence with its context. Its cognate antigen is unknown. Measured with immunoSEQ multiplex PCR; TCRdb has only the in-frame clones, and not every one. The table lists about 9,200 clones, roughly 87% of them singletons. Trimming took 3 bases from V and 3 from J; bases not matched to a gene: 5. The germline CDR1 and CDR2 sequences are MDHEN and SYDVKM. This CDR3 has 15 amino acids. Sample time point: approximately ten-day in vitro stimulation with candidate mutation-associated neoantigen peptide 1. The entry originates in a study of PD-1 blockade in mismatch repair-deficient tumors.

The sample consisted of cells cultured in vitro, taken from a patient treated with pembrolizumab. The chain has TRBV28 and TRBJ2-1; 7 bases agree with TRBD1. This receptor was taken from an adult with mismatch repair-deficient cancer. The CDR3 here is CASSFANRGYNEQFF. The CDR3 DNA follows: TGTGCCAGCAGTTTCGCCAACAGGGGCTACAATGAGCAGTTCTTC.